A single sample gave rise to the 10 T cell receptor beta chains below, sequenced in a study of cytomegalovirus exposure and HLA in healthy donors. Primers for the PCR totalled 60 Vbeta and 13 Jbeta. The method was immunoSEQ multiplex PCR; TCRdb's version includes in-frame clones alone and lacks a portion of them. The table gives 75,000 to 80,000 clones; the top ten clones make up 3% to 4% of it. Material: PBMCs. These receptors were collected from a man aged 18 to 29 in good health and CMV-seropositive.

The chain links TRBV11-3 to TRBJ2-2, with no clear D. The germline CDR1 and CDR2 sequences are SGHNT and YENEEA. Trimming cost V 5 bases and J 7 bases, with 8 bases left between them. This CDR3 region has 12 residues. DNA of the CDR3: TGTGCCAGCAGCCCCTGGAGCGGGGAGCTGTTTTTT. Amino acids: CASSPWSGELFF.

This chain connects TRBV19 to TRBJ2-1; 9 bases are shared with TRBD2. CDR1 and CDR2 from the germline V gene are LNHDA and SQIVND (reference sequence). The CDR3 has 14 amino acids. V was pared by 7 bases and J by 4 bases, with 5 bases of the junction left unmatched. CDR3 DNA sequence: TGTGCCAGTAAGCTAGCGGGGACATACAATGAGCAGTTCTTC. It translates to CASKLAGTYNEQFF.

The gene calls are TRBV19 and TRBJ1-2; D ambiguous. The germline V gene has CDR1 LNHDA and CDR2 SQIVND (reference sequence). The CDR3 length is 13 residues. The ends were cut back, 6 bases at V and 4 bases at J, with 12 bases in the middle. The CDR3 sequence is CASRVSGGYGYTF. The CDR3 bases are TGTGCCAGTAGGGTTTCGGGAGGCTATGGCTACACCTTC.

This chain joins TRBV27 and TRBJ2-7; no firm D call. Trimming removed 1 base from V and 0 bases from J, with 10 bases in between. CDR3 length: 15 amino acids. Germline V CDR1 and CDR2: MNHEY, SMNVEV (reference sequence). The DNA for the CDR3 is TGTGCCAGCAGTTTATATCCAGCGTCCTCCTACGAGCAGTACTTC. This sequence encodes CASSLYPASSYEQYF.

The chain uses TRBV6-5 and TRBJ2-2; TRBD1 might be the D (5 bases). The CDR3 covers 15 residues. V was clipped by 7 bases and J by 1 base, with 13 bases between them. The V gene's germline CDR1 is MNHEY and CDR2 SVGAGI. The chain's CDR3 is CASIDAQENTGELFF. For the CDR3, the DNA is TGTGCCAGCATCGATGCACAGGAGAACACCGGGGAGCTGTTTTTT.

The rearrangement joins TRBV6-5 to TRBJ2-1; 11 nucleotides match TRBD2. The germline V gene has CDR1 MNHEY and CDR2 SVGAGI. J was trimmed by 0 bases and V by 5 bases; bases with no gene match: 0. This CDR3 spans 15 amino acids. In DNA, the CDR3 is TGTGCCAGCAGTACTAGCGGGAGCTCCTACAATGAGCAGTTCTTC. It translates to CASSTSGSSYNEQFF.

The rearrangement joins TRBV29-1 to TRBJ1-1; D is ambiguous. Germline lookup yields CDR1 SQVTM and CDR2 ANQGSEA. CDR3 length: 14 amino acids. Trimming left V 0 bases short and J 5 bases short, with 13 bases between. CDR3 DNA: TGCAGCGTTGAAGATAGGCGCGGCCGAACTGAAGCTTTCTTT. Translating gives CSVEDRRGRTEAFF.

This rearrangement joins TRBV7-9 to TRBJ2-7; D is perhaps TRBD1 (6 bases). The CDR3 has 18 residues. V dropped 3 bases and J dropped 0 bases, with 21 bases sitting between them. Germline V lookup: CDR1 SEHNR, CDR2 FQNEAQ (reference sequence). DNA for the CDR3: TGTGCCAGCAGCTTTCAGGAAGGAACAGGGTTTAGCTCCTACGAGCAGTACTTC. Translating it yields CASSFQEGTGFSSYEQYF.

The rearrangement uses TRBV27 and TRBJ1-1; possible D gene TRBD1, 6 bases. The V gene lost 2 bases and the J gene lost 7 bases, with 11 bases spanning the gap. The V gene's germline CDR1 is MNHEY and CDR2 SMNVEV (reference sequence). The CDR3 sequence is 13 residues long. The chain's CDR3 is CASSLRGQREAFF. The CDR3 DNA follows: TGTGCCAGCAGTTTAAGAGGACAGCGTGAAGCTTTCTTT.

This chain links TRBV6-5 with TRBJ1-4, with 8 bases aligning to TRBD1. The CDR3 sequence is 14 residues long. J gave up 8 bases and V 6 bases, and 8 bases lay outside the gene matches. Germline V gene data show CDR1 as MNHEY and CDR2 as SVGAGI. The CDR3 coding sequence is TGTGCCAGCAGCACGGACAGGGAAGGGGAAAAACTGTTTTTT. This codes for CASSTDREGEKLFF.